The 22 T cell receptor beta chains below come from one sample, sequenced in a study of blood T cell repertoires in COVID-19. Sequenced by immunoSEQ multiplex PCR; TCRdb stores in-frame clones only, minus some. The repertoire holds about 210,000 clones, 81% seen once, with 8% to 9.5% in the top ten. Sequenced: PBMCs or T cells enriched from blood (not recorded which). These receptors all come from a woman in her forties or fifties with acute COVID-19.

The chain joins TRBV3-1 (or the pseudogene TRBV3-2) to TRBJ2-5, with D perhaps TRBD2 (5 bases). The CDR3 length is 15 residues. Germline V gene lookup returns CDR1 LGHDT and CDR2 YNNKEL (reference sequence). V lost 3 bases to trimming and J lost 2 bases, with 13 bases between them. The chain's CDR3 is CASSHLLVRQETQYF. The CDR3 DNA follows: TGTGCCAGCAGCCATTTACTAGTGAGGCAAGAGACCCAGTACTTC.

CDR3 nucleotide sequence: TGTGCCAGCAGCCGCCACGGAGAGGGCGCTCAGGGGACGCAGTATTTT. Encoded protein: CASSRHGEGAQGTQYF. This chain uses TRBV3-1 (or the pseudogene TRBV3-2) with TRBJ2-3; D possibly corresponds to TRBD1 (6 bases). Germline lookup yields CDR1 LGHDT and CDR2 YNNKEL (reference sequence). V lost 4 bases, J lost 9 bases, and 23 bases lay in between. CDR3 length: 16 amino acids.

The V and J genes are TRBV4-2 and TRBJ1-6, with 8 bases lining up with TRBD1. V lost 0 bases, J lost 9 bases, and 7 bases stayed unmatched. The CDR3 spans 16 residues. The germline CDR1 and CDR2 sequences are LGHNA and YNFKEQ. Here the CDR3 reads CASSQEWQGASSPLHF. The CDR3 DNA is TGTGCCAGCAGCCAAGAGTGGCAGGGGGCGAGTTCACCCCTCCACTTT.

V is TRBV6-1 and J is TRBJ1-6, with a weak D call TRBD1 (5 bases). CDR1 and CDR2 (germline): MNHNS, SASEGT. The CDR3 totals 15 residues. The V gene lost 2 bases and the J gene lost 10 bases, with 15 bases spanning the gap. CDR3 region: CASSEWAGSGSPLHF. The CDR3 nucleotides are TGTGCCAGCAGTGAATGGGCAGGGTCTGGCTCACCCCTCCACTTT.

The chain joins TRBV5-1 to TRBJ2-3, with 8 bases aligning to TRBD2. The CDR3 is made up of 19 amino acids. Per the germline V gene, CDR1 is SGHRS and CDR2 is YFSETQ. V lost 0 bases and J lost 3; bases outside the gene matches: 15. Here the CDR3 DNA reads TGCGCCAGCAGCTTGGCCGGGGGCCTCAGGGGCGGGAGGACAGATACGCAGTATTTT. As protein: CASSLAGGLRGGRTDTQYF.

The V gene is TRBV9, the J gene TRBJ1-6, with D hard to call. The V end was cut by 8 bases, the J end by 0 bases, with 18 bases between. CDR1 SGDLS and CDR2 YYNGEE come from the germline V gene. The CDR3 has 17 residues. CDR3 nucleotide sequence: TGTGCCAGTAGACGGGGAAACACGGGCTCCTATAATTCACCCCTCCACTTT. It translates to CASRRGNTGSYNSPLHF.

V gene TRBV5-6 combines with J gene TRBJ2-7, with 9 bases identical to TRBD1. The CDR3 contains 14 residues. CDR1 SGHDT and CDR2 YYEEEE come from the germline V gene. The V and J ends lost 4 bases and 3 bases, in that order; junction bases with no gene match: 5. The CDR3 spells CASSLDRGHYEQYF. CDR3 bases: TGTGCCAGCAGCCTGGACAGGGGACACTACGAGCAGTACTTC.

V and J are TRBV11-3 and TRBJ2-1; 9 bases fit TRBD2. This CDR3 is 15 amino acids long. The trim removed 3 bases at V and 7 bases at J, leaving 7 bases unmatched. In germline, CDR1 is SGHNT, CDR2 YENEEA. CDR3: CASSLGVAGANEQFF. The DNA of the CDR3 is TGTGCCAGCAGCTTGGGAGTAGCGGGGGCTAATGAGCAGTTCTTC. Full variable domain (missing parts from reference TRBV11-3 and TRBJ2-1): EAGVVQSPRYKIIEKKQPVAFWCNPISGHNTLYWYLQNLGQGPELLIRYENEEAVDDSQLPKDRFSAERLKGVDSTLKIQPAELGDSAVYLCASSLGVAGANEQFFGPGTRLTVL.

The gene calls are TRBV30 and TRBJ2-2, with TRBD2 identical over 14 bases. CDR1 and CDR2 (germline): GTSNPN, SVGIG (reference sequence). Trimming cost V 1 base and J 2 bases; bases outside gene matches: 18. The CDR3 covers 22 residues. The CDR3: CAWSARLGRTSGRILNTGELFF. The CDR3 nucleotides read TGTGCCTGGAGTGCCCGGCTGGGGCGGACTAGCGGGAGGATACTTAACACCGGGGAGCTGTTTTTT.

The genes are TRBV10-3 and TRBJ1-5; D is ambiguous. Trimming stripped 0 bases from V and 7 bases from J, with 7 bases between. CDR1 is ENHRY, CDR2 SYGVKD, per germline. CDR3 length: 13 residues. CDR3 nucleotides: TGTGCCATCAGTGAGTCGAAAGCCCAGCCCCAGCATTTT. It is translated as CAISESKAQPQHF.

The sample holds a few counts of this clone. The rearrangement uses TRBV14 and TRBJ2-1, with 8 bases fitting TRBD1. The germline V gene encodes CDR1 SGHDN and CDR2 FVKESK. The CDR3 loop spans 14 amino acids. V lost 1 base to trimming and J lost 9 bases; unmatched junction nucleotides: 5. In nucleotides, the CDR3 is TGTGCCAGCAGCCAAGGACAGGGGAGAGGTGAGCAGTTCTTC. Its protein is CASSQGQGRGEQFF.

This clone was found a few times. The chain has TRBV5-5 and TRBJ2-3; 10 nucleotides match TRBD1. Germline V CDR1 and CDR2: SGHKS, YYEKEE (reference sequence). The CDR3 loop spans 18 amino acids. The V and J ends lost 0 bases and 2 bases, in that order; junction bases with no gene match: 9. CDR3 bases: TGTGCCAGCAGCTTGGTTGGTCTCGGGACAGGGGACACAGATACGCAGTATTTT. Residues: CASSLVGLGTGDTDTQYF.

This clone was observed a single time. Here the CDR3 reads CAISKDRGRDGYTF. In DNA form, the CDR3 reads TGTGCCATCAGTAAGGACAGGGGGCGGGATGGCTACACCTTC. V gene TRBV10-3 combines with J gene TRBJ1-2; 11 nucleotides agree with TRBD1. CDR1 is ENHRY and CDR2 is SYGVKD in the germline V gene. V was clipped by 5 bases and J by 6 bases; unmatched bases: 5. The CDR3 length is 14 residues.

The chain joins TRBV19 to TRBJ2-2, with TRBD2 matching over 13 bases. V lost 6 bases, J lost 6 bases, and 16 bases stayed unmatched. The CDR3 loop spans 19 amino acids. Germline V gene lookup returns CDR1 LNHDA and CDR2 SQIVND (reference sequence). The CDR3 is CASRTRTSGSVGSPGELFF. The CDR3 DNA reads as TGTGCCAGTAGGACTCGGACTAGCGGGAGCGTGGGGAGTCCCGGGGAGCTGTTTTTT.

The chain couples TRBV5-1 to TRBJ1-4; D is unclear. Trimming took off 2 bases at V and 2 bases at J, with 7 bases between the two ends. Germline V lookup: CDR1 SGHRS, CDR2 YFSETQ. This CDR3 comprises 14 residues. The CDR3: CASSLGGTNEKLFF. The DNA of the CDR3 is TGCGCCAGCAGCTTAGGAGGGACTAATGAAAAACTGTTTTTT.

The table lists this clone with a few counts. The J gene is TRBJ2-5, the V gene TRBV7-2; TRBD2 matches at 12 bases. The germline gives CDR1 SGHTA, CDR2 FQGNSA. After removal of 1 base from V and 4 bases from J, the junction contained 7 bases not matched to a gene. The length of the CDR3 is 17 residues. DNA for the CDR3: TGTGCCAGCAGCTTAGGTCTAGCTAGCGGGGGGGCAGAGACCCAGTACTTC. Translated, it gives CASSLGLASGGAETQYF.

The rearrangement joins TRBV11-2 to TRBJ2-5; D may be TRBD1 (6 bases). V was trimmed by 1 base and J by 1 base, leaving 10 bases between them. The CDR3 spans 15 residues. Germline V gene sequence: CDR1 SGHAT, CDR2 FQNNGV. CDR3 amino acids: CASSLVGGFQETQYF. For the CDR3, the DNA is TGTGCCAGCAGCTTAGTAGGGGGATTCCAAGAGACCCAGTACTTC.

This clone has ten or more counts. The V and J genes are TRBV12-3 or TRBV12-4 and TRBJ1-6; D is perhaps TRBD1 (6 bases). The CDR3 covers 13 residues. The V end was cut by 5 bases, the J end by 11 bases, with 13 bases between. CDR3 region: CASSKYRVTPLHF. The CDR3 bases are TGTGCCAGCAGTAAATACAGGGTCACACCCCTCCACTTT.

The gene calls are TRBV19 and TRBJ2-5; 12 positions agree with TRBD2. Losses at the gene ends were 5 bases for V and 0 bases for J; bases not matched to a gene: 10. The CDR3 is made up of 18 amino acids. Germline loops: CDR1 LNHDA, CDR2 SQIVND (reference sequence). DNA for the CDR3: TGTGCCAGTAGTCCTCACCCTAGGACTAGCGGGAACCAAGAGACCCAGTACTTC. The encoded protein is CASSPHPRTSGNQETQYF.

CDR3 DNA sequence: TGTGCCAGCAGCCAACAAATCTACGAGCAGTACTTC. Amino acids: CASSQQIYEQYF. This rearrangement joins TRBV6-6 to TRBJ2-7; the D is unclear. Germline lookup yields CDR1 MNHNY and CDR2 SVGAGI (reference sequence). The CDR3 consists of 12 residues. With 6 bases removed from V and 3 bases from J, the gap between germline ends came to 9 bases.

The V call is TRBV3-1 (or the pseudogene TRBV3-2), the J call TRBJ2-2, with D perhaps matching TRBD1 (5 bases). Germline CDR1 is LGHDT and CDR2 is YNNKEL (reference sequence). The V gene lost 4 bases and the J gene lost 1 base, with 10 bases spanning the gap. This CDR3 is 15 amino acids long. The CDR3 DNA reads TGTGCCAGCAGCCCATCGACAGTGAACACCGGGGAGCTGTTTTTT. The encoded protein is CASSPSTVNTGELFF.

The V call is TRBV18, the J call TRBJ1-1; D possibly corresponds to TRBD1 (5 bases). The CDR3 runs 15 residues. Looked up from germline, CDR1 is KGHSH and CDR2 is LQKENI. The V end lost 6 bases, the J end lost 1 base, and 15 bases lay between the germline ends. The DNA of the CDR3 is TGTGCCAGCTCGCTTTCGGGGGGATGGAACACTGAAGCTTTCTTT. This gives the protein CASSLSGGWNTEAFF. Full variable domain (rest looked up from reference TRBV18 and TRBJ1-1): NAGVMQNPRHLVRRRGQEARLRCSPMKGHSHVYWYRQLPEEGLKFMVYLQKENIIDESGMPKERFSAEFPKEGPSILRIQQVVRGDSAAYFCASSLSGGWNTEAFFGQGTRLTVV.